A single sample gave rise to the 19 T cell receptor beta chains below, sequenced in a study of OX40 agonist ivuxolimab in advanced cancers. Measured with immunoSEQ multiplex PCR; TCRdb has only the in-frame clones, and not every one. In the table there are under 80,000 clones, 85% to 90% of which are singletons. The material sequenced was CD4+ or CD8+ T cells sorted from blood, taken in a trial of the OX40 agonist ivuxolimab. The receptors originated from an adult with an advanced solid tumor such as melanoma, head and neck, liver or kidney cancer.

This chain joins TRBV27 and TRBJ2-2; 8 positions match TRBD1. The germline V gene encodes CDR1 MNHEY and CDR2 SMNVEV (reference sequence). There are 16 residues in the CDR3. With V trimmed by 7 bases and J by 6 bases, 13 bases remained unmatched. The chain's CDR3 is CASKDRVSVNAGELFF. For the CDR3, the DNA is TGTGCCAGCAAGGACAGGGTATCAGTTAACGCCGGGGAGCTGTTTTTT.

The chain couples TRBV7-2 to TRBJ1-1; a weak D match, TRBD1 (5 bases). The V end was cut by 4 bases, the J end by 2 bases, with 14 bases between. This CDR3 has 15 residues. Germline CDR1 is SGHTA and CDR2 is FQGNSA. The chain's CDR3 is CASSSYRGLNTEAFF. The CDR3 region has the DNA TGTGCCAGCAGCTCCTACCGGGGACTTAACACTGAAGCTTTCTTT.

The chain joins TRBV5-4 to TRBJ2-3; no clear D. CDR3 length equals 14 residues. Germline V CDR1 and CDR2: SGHNT, YYREEE (reference sequence). The ends were cut back, 2 bases at V and 0 bases at J, with 7 bases in the middle. CDR3 coding DNA: TGTGCCAGCAGCTTAGGGTCTAGCACAGATACGCAGTATTTT. Its protein is CASSLGSSTDTQYF. The full variable domain, in which reference TRBV5-4 and TRBJ2-3 provide the parts outside the CDR3, is ETGVTQSPTHLIKTRGQQVTLRCSSQSGHNTVSWYQQALGQGPQFIFQYYREEENGRGNFPPRFSGLQFPNYSSELNVNALELDDSALYLCASSLGSSTDTQYFGPGTRLTVL.

Turning to this clone: This sample also contains other DNA sequences that code for the same CDR3. The CDR3 sequence is CSVAGANQPQHF. The CDR3 nucleotides are TGCAGCGTTGCAGGGGCGAATCAGCCCCAGCATTTT. The chain combines TRBV29-1 with TRBJ1-5, with a tentative D call TRBD1 (6 bases). This CDR3 has 12 amino acids. Germline CDR1 is SQVTM and CDR2 is ANQGSEA. With 4 bases removed from V and 4 bases from J, the gap between germline ends came to 8 bases.

The chain links TRBV5-1 to TRBJ2-7; D not certain. Germline values: CDR1 SGHRS, CDR2 YFSETQ. V dropped 5 bases and J dropped 7 bases, with 13 bases sitting between them. This CDR3 contains 12 residues. The CDR3 DNA follows: TGCGCCAGCAGGCAAAGGGTGGGGGAGCAGTACTTC. Translation gives CASRQRVGEQYF.

The chain joins TRBV30 to TRBJ2-7; TRBD1 matches 9 bases. Germline trimming cut 2 bases from V and 2 bases from J; bases unmatched to any gene: 4. This CDR3 spans 14 amino acids. Germline V gives CDR1 GTSNPN, CDR2 SVGIG (reference sequence). This CDR3 is CAWSTGTGPYEQYF. The CDR3 DNA follows: TGTGCCTGGAGTACCGGGACAGGGCCCTACGAGCAGTACTTC.

Written as DNA, the CDR3 is TGTGCCAGCAGCCGTCTGACTAGGGGTGAGACCCAGTACTTC. Amino acids: CASSRLTRGETQYF. The genes are TRBV11-2 and TRBJ2-5, with D tentatively TRBD2 (6 bases). The V and J ends lost 5 bases and 5 bases respectively, with 15 bases between them. The CDR3 covers 14 residues. CDR1 SGHAT and CDR2 FQNNGV come from the germline V gene. The full variable domain, its missing parts supplied by reference TRBV11-2 and TRBJ2-5, is EAGVAQSPRYKIIEKRQSVAFWCNPISGHATLYWYQQILGQGPKLLIQFQNNGVVDDSQLPKDRFSAERLKGVDSTLKIQPAKLEDSAVYLCASSRLTRGETQYFGPGTRLLVL.

The genes are TRBV20-1 and TRBJ2-5, with D unclear. V lost 6 bases to trimming and J lost 0 bases, with 5 bases between them. The CDR3 covers 11 residues. Germline V gene sequence: CDR1 DFQATT, CDR2 SNEGSKA (reference sequence). The CDR3 nucleotides read TGCAGTGCCCAGTACCAAGAGACCCAGTACTTC. Residues: CSAQYQETQYF.

The chain links TRBV19 to TRBJ1-4, with TRBD1 as a possible D gene (6 bases). The CDR3 contains 13 residues. Germline-derived CDR1 and CDR2 are LNHDA and SQIVND (reference sequence). The V end was cut by 7 bases, the J end by 8 bases, with 14 bases between. The CDR3 sequence is CASTARGREKLFF. DNA for the CDR3: TGTGCCAGTACAGCCCGGGGGCGGGAAAAACTGTTTTTT.

The chain has TRBV27 and TRBJ2-3, with no clear D. Trimming left V 0 bases short and J 0 bases short, with 7 bases between. The CDR3 extends over 15 amino acids. Looked up from germline, CDR1 is MNHEY and CDR2 is SMNVEV (reference sequence). In nucleotides, the CDR3 is TGTGCCAGCAGTTTATCGATGGCAAGCACAGATACGCAGTATTTT. As protein: CASSLSMASTDTQYF.

The chain links TRBV5-1 to TRBJ2-3; 9 bases are shared with TRBD1. Germline-derived CDR1 and CDR2 are SGHRS and YFSETQ. With 0 bases clipped from V and 7 bases from J, the junction kept 12 bases outside the gene matches. The length of the CDR3 is 17 residues. The CDR3: CASSLGSGQGYLNTQYF. The CDR3 nucleotides read TGCGCCAGCAGCTTGGGGAGCGGACAGGGGTACTTGAATACGCAGTATTTT.

The genes are TRBV5-6 and TRBJ2-1; 11 nucleotides agree with TRBD2. The CDR3 covers 18 residues. Looked up from germline, CDR1 is SGHDT and CDR2 is YYEEEE. The V and J ends lost 5 bases and 5 bases, in that order; junction bases with no gene match: 15. CDR3: CASSQGAPGLADHNEQFF. CDR3 DNA: TGTGCCAGCAGTCAGGGGGCGCCGGGACTAGCGGACCACAATGAGCAGTTCTTC.

This chain connects TRBV7-9 to TRBJ1-2; maybe TRBD1 (6 bases). Germline V gene data show CDR1 as SEHNR and CDR2 as FQNEAQ (reference sequence). The V end was cut by 5 bases, the J end by 2 bases, with 12 bases between. This CDR3 contains 14 residues. The CDR3 loop is CASSPTTGNYGYTF. CDR3 in DNA: TGTGCCAGCAGCCCTACAACAGGGAACTATGGCTACACCTTC.

CDR3 bases: TGTGCCAGCAGCCCGGACAGGGTGTTGTCGAATGAGCAGTTCTTC. Amino acids: CASSPDRVLSNEQFF. The chain is built from TRBV5-4 and TRBJ2-1, with 8 bases fitting TRBD1. CDR1 is SGHNT, CDR2 YYREEE, per germline (reference sequence). V gave up 4 bases and J gave up 7 bases; unmatched junction bases: 10. The CDR3 extends over 15 amino acids.

Only one count was recorded for this clone. The V call is TRBV7-6, the J call TRBJ2-3, with 12 bases identical to TRBD1. V shed 4 bases and J 1 base; nucleotides not matched to a gene: 9. This CDR3 comprises 18 residues. Germline CDR1 reads SGHVS; CDR2 reads FNYEAQ. The CDR3 loop reads CASSSGGTGGGGTDTQYF. CDR3 bases: TGTGCCAGCAGCTCGGGGGGGACAGGGGGCGGAGGCACAGATACGCAGTATTTT.

This clone was counted a single time. This chain connects TRBV7-3 to TRBJ2-1; tentatively, D is TRBD2 (6 bases). The V gene's germline CDR1 is SGHTA and CDR2 FQGTGA. CDR3 length equals 13 residues. The V end lost 2 bases, the J end lost 6 bases, and 8 bases lay between the germline ends. This CDR3 reads CASSLQGGNEQFF. In DNA form, the CDR3 reads TGTGCCAGCAGCTTACAGGGAGGCAATGAGCAGTTCTTC.

The chain has TRBV2 and TRBJ2-1; perhaps TRBD1 as D (6 bases). Trimming pared 5 bases from V and 3 bases from J, leaving 11 bases between. CDR1 is SNHLY and CDR2 is FYNNEI in the germline V gene. The CDR3 runs to 14 residues. The CDR3 region is CASSIGQYYNEQFF. CDR3 DNA: TGTGCCAGCAGTATCGGACAGTACTACAATGAGCAGTTCTTC.

V gene TRBV7-2 combines with J gene TRBJ1-2, with 7 bases that match TRBD1. The V segment lost 5 bases and the J segment 0 bases; nucleotides outside the gene matches: 9. CDR1 and CDR2 from the germline V gene are SGHTA and FQGNSA. The CDR3 consists of 16 residues. The CDR3 coding sequence is TGTGCCAGCAGCCACGACAGGGCCAGAGCTAACTATGGCTACACCTTC. Its protein is CASSHDRARANYGYTF. Looking up the rest from reference TRBV7-2 and TRBJ1-2 gives the full variable domain: GAGVSQSPSNKVTEKGKDVELRCDPISGHTALYWYRQSLGQGLEFLIYFQGNSAPDKSGLPSDRFSAERTGGSVSTLTIQRTQQEDSAVYLCASSHDRARANYGYTFGSGTRLTVV.

CDR3 residues: CASRYDGYSGNTIYF. The DNA for the CDR3 is TGCGCCAGCAGATACGACGGCTACTCTGGAAACACCATATATTTT. The J gene is TRBJ1-3, the V gene TRBV5-1; D gene uncertain. The CDR3 sequence is 15 residues long. V lost 5 bases to trimming and J lost 0 bases, with 12 bases between them. Germline loops: CDR1 SGHRS, CDR2 YFSETQ.